The rows below give T cell receptor beta chains drawn from one sample of a study of cytotoxic CD8 clonotypes in ibrutinib-treated CLL. Measured with immunoSEQ multiplex PCR; TCRdb has only the in-frame clones, and not every one. The sample has more than 10,000 clones, about 79% seen once. The specimen comprised PBMCs, sampled at disease progression, from a patient treated with ibrutinib. Every receptor here comes from a human donor with chronic lymphocytic leukemia. Each CDR3 is given with its conserved first and last residue. The order of the fields is CDR3 protein, CDR3 DNA, J gene, CDR3 length, D gene, clone size, V gene. D genes are given only for firm matches. Part of the rows lack a size; the others show once, few, many or a class for expanded clones.

CDR3: CASSAAGTGVGYTF
DNA: TGTGCCAGCAGTGCCGCCGGGACAGGGGTGGGCTACACCTTC
J: TRBJ1-2
length: 14
D: TRBD1
size: NA
V: TRBV6-5

CDR3: CASSWWDRPMNTEAFF
DNA: TGTGCCAGCAGCTGGTGGGACAGACCCATGAACACTGAAGCTTTCTTT
J: TRBJ1-1
length: 16
D: TRBD1
size: NA
V: TRBV7-8

CDR3: CASSTYQLDRNTGELFF
DNA: TGTGCCAGCAGCACCTACCAGCTGGACAGGAACACCGGGGAGCTGTTTTTT
J: TRBJ2-2
length: 17
D: NA
size: NA
V: TRBV7-8

CDR3: CAISGLAGGQETQYF
DNA: TGTGCCATCAGCGGACTAGCGGGGGGGCAAGAGACCCAGTACTTC
J: TRBJ2-5
length: 15
D: TRBD2
size: NA
V: TRBV10-3

CDR3: CASSRQGGGYGYTF
DNA: TGTGCCAGCAGCCGACAGGGTGGCGGCTATGGCTACACCTTC
J: TRBJ1-2
length: 14
D: TRBD1
size: NA
V: TRBV6-6

CDR3: CASSQDRSYEQYF
DNA: TGTGCCAGCAGCCAAGATCGCAGTTACGAGCAGTACTTC
J: TRBJ2-7
length: 13
D: NA
size: NA
V: TRBV4-2

CDR3: CASSLAGGVYNEQFF
DNA: TGTGCCAGCAGCTTAGCGGGGGGTGTCTACAATGAGCAGTTCTTC
J: TRBJ2-1
length: 15
D: NA
size: few
V: TRBV7-8

CDR3: CSVEDPWVEAFF
DNA: TGCAGCGTTGAAGATCCCTGGGTTGAAGCTTTCTTT
J: TRBJ1-1
length: 12
D: NA
size: NA
V: TRBV29-1

CDR3: CASSRAGTLNTEAFF
DNA: TGCGCCAGCAGCCGGGCCGGGACATTGAACACTGAAGCTTTCTTT
J: TRBJ1-1
length: 15
D: NA
size: few
V: TRBV5-1

CDR3: CASSMTGGREAFF
DNA: TGTGCCAGTAGTATGACCGGGGGCCGTGAAGCTTTCTTT
J: TRBJ1-1
length: 13
D: NA
size: NA
V: TRBV19

CDR3: CASSESLGAGRLNQPQHF
DNA: TGTGCCAGCAGTGAATCTCTAGGGGCAGGTAGACTCAATCAGCCCCAGCATTTT
J: TRBJ1-5
length: 18
D: NA
size: NA
V: TRBV6-1

CDR3: CASSYSLSGTQYF
DNA: TGTGCCAGCAGTTACTCCCTTTCGGGTACCCAGTACTTC
J: TRBJ2-5
length: 13
D: NA
size: NA
V: TRBV6-5

CDR3: CASSSRTARELFF
DNA: TGTGCCAGCAGCTCACGTACGGCTAGGGAGCTGTTTTTT
J: TRBJ2-2
length: 13
D: NA
size: NA
V: TRBV7-6

CDR3: CASRALAGGYNEQFF
DNA: TGTGCCAGCAGAGCTCTAGCGGGTGGGTACAATGAGCAGTTCTTC
J: TRBJ2-1
length: 15
D: TRBD2
size: NA
V: TRBV28

CDR3: CASTGGGNEQFF
DNA: TGTGCCAGCACCGGCGGTGGGAATGAGCAGTTCTTC
J: TRBJ2-1
length: 12
D: NA
size: few
V: TRBV7-6

CDR3: CASSQALPGVETQYF
DNA: TGTGCCAGCAGCCAAGCCCTCCCGGGTGTCGAGACCCAGTACTTC
J: TRBJ2-5
length: 15
D: NA
size: NA
V: TRBV14

CDR3: CASSLGRQGDEQYF
DNA: TGTGCCAGCAGCTTAGGTCGGCAGGGTGACGAGCAGTACTTC
J: TRBJ2-7
length: 14
D: NA
size: NA
V: TRBV11-2

CDR3: CASSLRGANTGELFF
DNA: TGTGCCAGCAGCTTAAGGGGGGCGAACACCGGGGAGCTGTTTTTT
J: TRBJ2-2
length: 15
D: NA
size: NA
V: TRBV7-3

CDR3: CASSQGAGSTGELFF
DNA: TGTGCCAGCAGCCAAGGAGCAGGGAGCACCGGGGAGCTGTTTTTT
J: TRBJ2-2
length: 15
D: NA
size: NA
V: TRBV14

CDR3: CASSPGTSGHEQYF
DNA: TGTGCCAGCTCACCCGGGACTAGCGGGCACGAGCAGTACTTC
J: TRBJ2-7
length: 14
D: TRBD2
size: NA
V: TRBV18

CDR3: CASSREEASISEQYF
DNA: TGCGCCAGCAGCCGGGAGGAGGCCTCGATAAGCGAGCAGTACTTC
J: TRBJ2-7
length: 15
D: NA
size: few
V: TRBV4-1

CDR3: CASSWSTTHTEAFF
DNA: TGTGCCAGCAGTTGGTCGACTACCCACACTGAAGCTTTCTTT
J: TRBJ1-1
length: 14
D: NA
size: once
V: TRBV6-5

CDR3: CAWSVKAVTPIYSNGYTF
DNA: TGTGCCTGGAGTGTAAAGGCCGTTACACCAATATATTCTAATGGCTACACCTTC
J: TRBJ1-2
length: 18
D: NA
size: NA
V: TRBV30

CDR3: CASDKRAAGHGFTGELFF
DNA: TGTGCCTCCGACAAAAGGGCGGCGGGACATGGGTTCACCGGGGAGCTGTTTTTT
J: TRBJ2-2
length: 18
D: NA
size: NA
V: TRBV19

CDR3: CASRKGTYEKLFF
DNA: TGTGCCAGCAGGAAAGGGACATATGAAAAACTGTTTTTT
J: TRBJ1-4
length: 13
D: NA
size: NA
V: TRBV7-2

CDR3: CASSRTSGGRGTDTQYF
DNA: TGTGCCAGCTCGCGTACTAGCGGGGGCCGCGGCACAGATACGCAGTATTTT
J: TRBJ2-3
length: 17
D: TRBD2
size: NA
V: TRBV7-3

CDR3: CASRYDLVRSNERLFF
DNA: TGTGCCAGCAGGTATGATTTAGTCAGGTCTAATGAAAGACTGTTTTTT
J: TRBJ1-4
length: 16
D: NA
size: NA
V: TRBV21-1

CDR3: CASSSSRAPLEAFF
DNA: TGCGCCAGCAGCTCCTCTCGTGCACCGTTGGAAGCTTTCTTT
J: TRBJ1-1
length: 14
D: NA
size: NA
V: TRBV5-1

CDR3: CASSPRGTEAFF
DNA: TGTGCCAGCAGCCCTCGGGGGACTGAAGCTTTCTTT
J: TRBJ1-1
length: 12
D: NA
size: NA
V: TRBV5-5

CDR3: CAISERVDSNQPQHF
DNA: TGTGCCATCAGTGAGCGTGTGGATAGCAATCAGCCCCAGCATTTT
J: TRBJ1-5
length: 15
D: NA
size: NA
V: TRBV10-3

CDR3: CASSQDAGLAVQETQYF
DNA: TGTGCCAGCAGCCAAGACGCAGGGCTAGCGGTGCAAGAGACCCAGTACTTC
J: TRBJ2-5
length: 17
D: TRBD2
size: NA
V: TRBV4-2